The entry that follows covers one T cell receptor (beta chain) sequence. Its binding antigen is unknown. No base quality information exists; no much larger clone differs at one position. This sample was taken from a study of control samples from healthy donors and cancer patients (dated by TCRdb to 2018 to 2021). Library preparation employed the immunoSEQ multiplex PCR assay. In its TCRdb copy, this immuneACCESS table keeps in-frame sequences only and misses some clones. Where compared with another copy, unresolved V genes explain less than half of these, and the others have no known cause. Across this sample there are some 41,000 clones, with approximately 89% seen only once. Roughly 10% of the sample is held by the ten biggest clonotypes. Via the germline V gene (reference sequence), CDR1 is MNHEY and CDR2 SMNVEV. There are 15 amino acids in the CDR3, from cysteine to phenylalanine inclusive. The read is trimmed to its CDR3 DNA, 45 bases read in frame from base 1. Trimming takes 2 bases off V and 7 bases off J; junction bases not matched to a gene: 6.

The TCR originated in an older woman with lung cancer. The sequence links TRBV27 to TRBJ2-1, and TRBD2 matches 9 of the central bases. Sequenced input: PBMCs. The CDR3 here reads CASSLVGLAFNEQFF. The DNA is as follows: TGTGCCAGCAGTTTAGTGGGACTAGCCTTTAATGAGCAGTTCTTC.